Shown below are 10 T cell receptor beta chains from a single sample sequenced in a study of regulatory T cells in long-lasting Graves disease. The time point here: newly diagnosed GD, antithyroid drugs for less than 3 months. There was RNA extracted from PBMCs, and the TCR library was made from it. Both iRepertoire HTBI primers and Arm-PCR of CDR3 regions were used to build the TCR beta libraries. TCRdb reanalysed the multiplex PCR reads using MiXCR and keeps one entry per CDR3 protein. The sample contains 400,000 to 550,000 distinct CDR3 sequences, 15% of which appear only once. The sample was also linked to a second study, of T cells in Graves' hyperthyroidism and ophthalmopathy.

The input for sequencing was peripheral blood mononuclear cells (PBMCs), taken at new diagnosis, from a patient treated with antithyroid drugs. The receptor source for this set is a young woman with Graves disease.

This clonotype was counted between two and nine times. This sequence joins TRBV5-1 and TRBJ1-6; D call uncertain. V shed 1 base and J shed 8 bases, with 13 bases lying between them. The CDR3 contains 15 residues. Looked up from germline, CDR1 is SGHRS and CDR2 is YFSETQ. In DNA form, the CDR3 reads TGCGCCAGCAGCTTGCAACAGTCCTTAGATTCACCCCTCCACTTT. Protein sequence: CASSLQQSLDSPLHF.

The V gene is TRBV19, the J gene TRBJ2-1; 13 nucleotides match TRBD2. This CDR3 region has 15 residues. From germline, CDR1 is LNHDA and CDR2 SQIVND (reference sequence). V trimming: 6 bases; J trimming: 8 bases; junction bases outside the gene matches: 7. The CDR3 sequence: CASSAGTSGNDEQFF. CDR3 in DNA: TGTGCCAGTAGCGCCGGGACTAGCGGGAACGATGAGCAGTTCTTC.

As to this clonotype: One junction end does not reproduce the germline sequence, and a read error may be involved. The V and J genes are TRBV12-3 or TRBV12-4 and TRBJ1-5, with D possibly being TRBD1 (5 bases). CDR3 length equals 13 residues. This CDR3 is CACSSRRDPPQHF. The CDR3 region has the DNA TGTGCCTGCAGTTCCCGCAGGGACCCGCCCCAGCATTTT.

This clonotype was counted ten times or more. The chain joins TRBV11-2 to TRBJ2-7; perhaps TRBD1 as D (6 bases). The CDR3 runs 14 residues. Germline V lookup: CDR1 SGHAT, CDR2 FQNNGV. The V gene lost 6 bases and the J gene lost 0 bases, with 12 bases spanning the gap. CDR3 protein: CASRGQLTSYEQYF. The CDR3 DNA follows: TGTGCCAGCAGAGGACAGCTTACCTCCTACGAGCAGTACTTC. The complete variable domain, with remaining parts taken from reference TRBV11-2 and TRBJ2-7, reads EAGVAQSPRYKIIEKRQSVAFWCNPISGHATLYWYQQILGQGPKLLIQFQNNGVVDDSQLPKDRFSAERLKGVDSTLKIQPAKLEDSAVYLCASRGQLTSYEQYFGPGTRLTVT.

This clonotype was picked up many times. The chain joins TRBV6-1 to TRBJ2-3, with 8 bases fitting TRBD1. Losses at the gene ends were 1 base for V and 5 bases for J; bases not matched to a gene: 2. The CDR3 is 14 amino acids. The V gene's germline CDR1 is MNHNS and CDR2 SASEGT. The CDR3 here is CASSEGTGKDTQYF. In DNA, the CDR3 is TGTGCCAGCAGTGAAGGGACAGGGAAAGATACGCAGTATTTT.

This clonotype appeared many times. The chain combines TRBV20-1 with TRBJ2-5; 13 bases fit TRBD2. Germline V gives CDR1 DFQATT, CDR2 SNEGSKA (reference sequence). J lost 5 bases, V lost 7 bases, and 13 bases had no gene match. This CDR3 has 16 amino acids. The CDR3 loop reads CSGRELAGGPAETQYF. CDR3 nucleotide sequence: TGCAGTGGGAGGGAACTAGCGGGAGGGCCCGCCGAGACCCAGTACTTC.

The genes are TRBV5-1 and TRBJ2-7; D unresolved. There are 14 residues in the CDR3. The germline V gene has CDR1 SGHRS and CDR2 YFSETQ. Deletions cut 7 bases from V and 0 bases from J, with 14 bases between. The CDR3 spells CASGATATSYEQYF. The CDR3 coding sequence is TGCGCCAGCGGAGCGACCGCTACCTCCTACGAGCAGTACTTC.

This clonotype appeared many times. This chain joins TRBV11-2 and TRBJ1-4, with a weak D call TRBD1 (5 bases). Germline CDR1 reads SGHAT; CDR2 reads FQNNGV. The CDR3 contains 14 residues. V lost 1 base and J lost 8, with 11 bases in between. The CDR3 DNA follows: TGTGCCAGCAGCTTAGCCAGGGAGCGGGAAAAACTGTTTTTT. Translated, it gives CASSLAREREKLFF.

This clonotype was observed a few times. The chain uses TRBV27 and TRBJ1-1; no clear D. The CDR3 extends over 12 amino acids. The germline V gene has CDR1 MNHEY and CDR2 SMNVEV (reference sequence). Trimming shortened V by 8 bases and J by 7 bases, and 14 bases separated the two germline ends. The CDR3 bases are TGTGCCAGCTGGGGAGCCGGAAGTGAAGCTTTCTTT. Its translation is CASWGAGSEAFF.

This rearrangement joins TRBV5-1 to TRBJ2-3; TRBD2 aligns across 8 bases. Germline V gene lookup returns CDR1 SGHRS and CDR2 YFSETQ. The V gene end was trimmed by 6 bases and the J gene end by 5 bases; junction bases not matched to a gene: 8. This CDR3 is built from 14 residues. CDR3 coding DNA: TGCGCCAGCACGCGGGGGGCGCAACAAGATACGCAGTATTTT. Residues: CASTRGAQQDTQYF.